The clone carrying this T cell receptor (beta chain) was seen just once. Negatively enriched CD4+ T cells were divided by CD45RA into naive and memory. This record belongs to a study of shared clonotypes between healthy human individuals. Background on the study: A donor's plate count was three for CD4 naive and three for CD4 memory; CD8 naive had two and CD8 memory one.

The CDR3 is made up of 17 amino acids. Germline V gene sequence: CDR1 MNHEY, CDR2 SMNVEV (reference sequence). V lost 2 bases to trimming and J lost 0 bases; unmatched junction nucleotides: 7. Using immunoSEQ multiplex PCR, the repertoire was profiled, and TCRdb retains in-frame clones only, with some absent. The data contain roughly 1 million clones, around three quarters of them singletons. The gene calls are TRBV27 and TRBJ1-5, with 7 bases identical to TRBD1. The sequence derives from a man between 18 and 29 years old in good health. Some clones in this sample may be carry-over from other donors' samples. Sequencing used memory CD4+ T cells from PBMCs. Subset noted: CD45RA-negative fraction. The CDR3 loop reads CASSLRGQEYSNQPQHF. The CDR3, as DNA: TGTGCCAGCAGTTTAAGAGGACAGGAATATAGCAATCAGCCCCAGCATTTT.